A single sample is the source of the 23 T cell receptor beta chains below, sequenced in a study of blood T cell repertoires in COVID-19. Some clones are missing from TCRdb's copy, which holds only in-frame ones; the method was immunoSEQ multiplex PCR. The repertoire has some 150,000 clones, around 83% of them found once; the top ten carry about an eighth. The sequenced sample was peripheral blood. These receptors came from a woman aged 60-70 years with COVID-19, enrolled during active disease.

The rearrangement uses TRBV11-2 and TRBJ2-4, with TRBD2 matching over 9 bases. J gave up 6 bases and V 1 base, and 7 bases lay outside the gene matches. The CDR3 sequence is 16 residues long. Per the germline V gene, CDR1 is SGHAT and CDR2 is FQNNGV. The CDR3: CASSLAAGGERNIQYF. For the CDR3, the DNA is TGTGCCAGCAGCTTAGCAGCGGGAGGAGAGAGAAACATTCAGTACTTC.

This rearrangement joins TRBV15 to TRBJ2-7; 8 bases are a match to TRBD2. The J segment lost 3 bases and the V segment lost 4 bases, leaving 8 bases of the junction unmatched. Per the germline V gene, CDR1 is LNHNV and CDR2 is YYDKDF (reference sequence). This CDR3 has 15 amino acids. The CDR3 nucleotides read TGTGCCACCAGCACCTTTACCGGGACTAGCTACGAGCAGTACTTC. Encoded protein: CATSTFTGTSYEQYF.

The CDR3 DNA reads TGTGCCAGCAGCTTGGAGAGGTCCTCGGGAGGCTACACCTTC. Amino acid sequence: CASSLERSSGGYTF. The chain employs TRBV7-3 and TRBJ1-2; D unresolved. The germline V gene encodes CDR1 SGHTA and CDR2 FQGTGA. The length of the CDR3 is 14 residues. The germline V and J ends were trimmed by 3 bases and 8 bases, with 16 bases remaining between them.

The rearrangement uses TRBV5-8 and TRBJ1-4, with TRBD1 identical over 8 bases. The CDR3 loop spans 16 amino acids. The germline gives CDR1 SGHTS, CDR2 YDEGEE. Unmatched junction bases numbered 13, after V lost 4 bases and J lost 8 bases. CDR3 nucleotides: TGTGCCAGCAGCCGCGGACAGGGCGTCGGTCGAGAAAAACTGTTTTTT. Residues: CASSRGQGVGREKLFF.

This clone was seen only once. The V call is TRBV27, the J call TRBJ2-6; D gene uncertain. V gave up 5 bases and J gave up 0 bases, with 11 bases separating them. In germline, CDR1 is MNHEY, CDR2 SMNVEV (reference sequence). This CDR3 is 16 amino acids long. Here the CDR3 DNA reads TGTGCCAGCAGTCAATCCCCATTCTCTGGGGCCAACGTCCTGACTTTC. Translation: CASSQSPFSGANVLTF.

The chain combines TRBV29-1 with TRBJ2-2; 10 bases match TRBD1. There are 15 residues in the CDR3. CDR1 and CDR2 from the germline V gene are SQVTM and ANQGSEA. With 4 bases clipped from V and 3 bases from J, the junction kept 5 bases outside the gene matches. CDR3 region: CSVVTTGGDTGELFF. The CDR3 nucleotides read TGCAGCGTTGTGACGACAGGGGGCGACACCGGGGAGCTGTTTTTT.

The V call is TRBV5-6, the J call TRBJ1-3; D may be TRBD1 (6 bases). V was pared by 2 bases and J by 5 bases, with 8 bases between. The CDR3 has 13 residues. CDR1 SGHDT and CDR2 YYEEEE come from the germline V gene. CDR3 DNA: TGTGCCAGCAGCTTCAGGGGTCGAAACACCATATATTTT. It yields the protein CASSFRGRNTIYF.

The chain carries TRBV5-1 and TRBJ1-2; the match to TRBD1 covers 10 bases. Per the germline V gene, CDR1 is SGHRS and CDR2 is YFSETQ. V was pared by 4 bases and J by 2 bases, with 2 bases of the junction left unmatched. The CDR3 loop spans 14 amino acids. The CDR3 nucleotides read TGCGCCAGCAGCGTGACAGGGGGCAACTATGGCTACACCTTC. Encoded protein: CASSVTGGNYGYTF.

About this clone: One end of the junction varies from germline; a read error may be responsible. This chain uses TRBV7-7 with TRBJ2-7; the match to TRBD1 covers 11 bases. CDR3 length: 15 residues. Germline lookup yields CDR1 SSHAT and CDR2 FNYEAQ (reference sequence). In nucleotides, the CDR3 is TGTGCTAGCAGCCCCGGGACAGGGGGGTCCTACGAGCAGTACTTC. This codes for CASSPGTGGSYEQYF.

The CDR3 bases are TGTGCCAGCAGTCAGCTCTACAGGGGTGACTCACCCCTCCACTTT. It translates to CASSQLYRGDSPLHF. The chain has TRBV6-5 and TRBJ1-6, with 7 bases lining up with TRBD1. CDR1 and CDR2 from the germline V gene are MNHEY and SVGAGI. After removal of 5 bases from V and 10 bases from J, the junction contained 11 bases not matched to a gene. The CDR3 contains 15 residues.

This sequence joins TRBV7-3 and TRBJ2-1; the D is unclear. The germline CDR1 and CDR2 sequences are SGHTA and FQGTGA. The CDR3 runs to 11 residues. V gave up 2 bases and J gave up 9 bases, with 5 bases separating them. This chain's CDR3 is CASSLGTEQFF. DNA for the CDR3: TGTGCCAGCAGCTTAGGCACTGAGCAGTTCTTC.

The chain links TRBV5-1 to TRBJ1-3, with D perhaps matching TRBD1 (5 bases). This CDR3 comprises 14 residues. With 4 bases removed from V and 1 base from J, the gap between germline ends came to 9 bases. Germline loops: CDR1 SGHRS, CDR2 YFSETQ. The CDR3 coding sequence is TGCGCCAGCAGCCAGGGCGAATCTGGAAACACCATATATTTT. Amino acid sequence: CASSQGESGNTIYF.

V gene TRBV6-5 combines with J gene TRBJ1-4; tentative D call: TRBD1 (5 bases). Trimming removed 0 bases at V and 5 bases at J, with 13 bases between. The CDR3 consists of 16 residues. Germline loops: CDR1 MNHEY, CDR2 SVGAGI. CDR3 protein: CASSYSAGGGNEKLFF. CDR3 DNA: TGTGCCAGCAGTTACTCCGCGGGGGGGGGAAATGAAAAACTGTTTTTT.

This clone has a handful of counts. The chain carries TRBV9 and TRBJ1-6, with 11 bases matching TRBD1. CDR3 length: 14 amino acids. J lost 14 bases, V lost 0 bases, and 4 bases had no gene match. CDR1 and CDR2 from the germline V gene are SGDLS and YYNGEE. CDR3 loop: CASSVAGTGGTLHF. CDR3 coding DNA: TGTGCCAGCAGCGTAGCCGGGACAGGGGGGACCCTCCACTTT.

This chain uses TRBV5-1 with TRBJ1-3, with a possible D match to TRBD1 (5 bases). CDR1 is SGHRS and CDR2 is YFSETQ in the germline V gene. This CDR3 is 15 amino acids long. The V gene lost 0 bases and the J gene lost 3 bases, with 10 bases spanning the gap. The CDR3 loop reads CASSLALGGGNTIYF. CDR3 nucleotides: TGCGCCAGCAGCTTGGCCTTGGGGGGTGGAAACACCATATATTTT.

The chain has TRBV29-1 and TRBJ1-1, with 10 positions matching TRBD1. J lost 7 bases, V lost 5 bases, and 13 bases had no gene match. The germline CDR1 and CDR2 sequences are SQVTM and ANQGSEA. This CDR3 is 15 amino acids long. CDR3 amino acids: CSVPERTGGYGEAFF. CDR3 bases: TGCAGCGTTCCAGAAAGGACAGGGGGTTATGGTGAAGCTTTCTTT.

The genes are TRBV20-1 and TRBJ1-4, with TRBD1 identical over 8 bases. The CDR3 is 13 residues long. Germline trimming cut 3 bases from V and 5 bases from J; bases unmatched to any gene: 2. In germline, CDR1 is DFQATT, CDR2 SNEGSKA (reference sequence). The CDR3 DNA is TGCAGTGCTAGTGGGACAGGAAATGAAAAACTGTTTTTT. It is translated as CSASGTGNEKLFF.

The chain carries TRBV5-8 and TRBJ2-7; no clear D gene. This CDR3 contains 12 residues. Trimming took off 3 bases at V and 7 bases at J, with 11 bases between the two ends. Germline CDR1 and CDR2: SGHTS and YDEGEE. The CDR3 coding sequence is TGTGCCAGCAGCTATCCGTCCACTGAGCAGTACGTC. Its translation is CASSYPSTEQYV.

This rearrangement joins TRBV25-1 to TRBJ2-5; D perhaps matches TRBD1 (6 bases). CDR1 is MGHDK, CDR2 SYGVNS, per germline. This CDR3 is 12 amino acids long. Trimming took off 6 bases at V and 7 bases at J, with 12 bases between the two ends. The CDR3 DNA is TGTGCCAGCAGGGACAGCGTATGGACCCAGTACTTC. This codes for CASRDSVWTQYF.

The chain has TRBV6-5 and TRBJ2-1; 8 bases line up with TRBD1. V gave up 4 bases and J gave up 12 bases; unmatched junction bases: 2. The CDR3 totals 11 residues. Germline assignment: CDR1 MNHEY and CDR2 SVGAGI. CDR3 loop: CASSSGTGQFF. The CDR3 DNA reads TGTGCCAGCAGTTCCGGGACAGGGCAGTTCTTC.

The CDR3 bases are TGTGCCAGCGGACTCACCAACTATGGCTACACCTTC. It translates to CASGLTNYGYTF. V and J are TRBV6-5 and TRBJ1-2; D is unresolved. CDR1 is MNHEY and CDR2 is SVGAGI in the germline V gene. V lost 8 bases, J lost 2 bases, and 9 bases lay in between. CDR3 length: 12 residues.

This rearrangement joins TRBV30 to TRBJ2-6; 7 bases match TRBD1. CDR1 GTSNPN and CDR2 SVGIG come from the germline V gene (reference sequence). CDR3 length equals 15 residues. The J segment lost 2 bases and the V segment lost 0 bases, leaving 1 base of the junction unmatched. The CDR3 spells CAWSVGGAGANVLTF. CDR3 bases: TGTGCCTGGAGTGTAGGGGGCGCTGGGGCCAACGTCCTGACTTTC. The variable domain in full, completed from reference TRBV30 and TRBJ2-6, reads SQTIHQWPATLVQPVGSPLSLECTVEGTSNPNLYWYRQAAGRGLQLLFYSVGIGQISSEVPQNLSASRPQDRQFILSSKKLLLSDSGFYLCAWSVGGAGANVLTFGAGSRLTVL.

This clone appeared many times. This chain uses TRBV7-9 with TRBJ2-2, with 14 bases fitting TRBD2. The ends lost 6 bases at V and 7 bases at J; junction bases unmatched: 7. This CDR3 comprises 16 residues. CDR1 and CDR2 from the germline V gene are SEHNR and FQNEAQ (reference sequence). As DNA, the CDR3 is TGTGCCAGCAGTTCGGGACTAGCGGGAGCTATCGGGGAGCTGTTTTTT. It codes for CASSSGLAGAIGELFF.